Shown below are 12 T cell receptor beta chains from a single sample sequenced in a study of shared clonotypes between healthy human individuals. TCRdb's table, derived via immunoSEQ multiplex PCR, lists solely in-frame clones and lacks some. The table lists roughly 2 million clones, around 95% of them singletons. What was sequenced was naive CD4+ T cells sorted from blood. The subset here: CD45RA+ positively selected. The receptor set was obtained from a man between 18 and 35 years old in good health.

The chain carries TRBV5-1 and TRBJ2-3; D unresolved. Germline V gene sequence: CDR1 SGHRS, CDR2 YFSETQ. V was pared by 2 bases and J by 6 bases, with 7 bases between. This CDR3 region has 12 residues. In DNA, the CDR3 is TGCGCCAGCAGCTTTTTATCCGATACGCAGTATTTT. Translated, it gives CASSFLSDTQYF.

The chain combines TRBV2 with TRBJ2-7; 8 positions agree with TRBD1. V gave up 5 bases and J gave up 1 base; unmatched junction bases: 4. Germline-derived CDR1 and CDR2 are SNHLY and FYNNEI. The CDR3 has 14 residues. The CDR3 DNA is TGTGCCAGCAGTTTCAGACAGGGGTCCTACGAGCAGTACTTC. Its translation is CASSFRQGSYEQYF.

The rearrangement links TRBV5-1 to TRBJ2-5, with 16 bases matching TRBD2. From germline, CDR1 is SGHRS and CDR2 YFSETQ. V shed 4 bases, J shed 4 bases, and the junction held 4 bases outside the gene matches. CDR3 length: 16 amino acids. The chain's CDR3 is CASSPGLAGGPETQYF. Written as DNA, the CDR3 is TGCGCCAGCAGCCCGGGACTAGCGGGGGGGCCAGAGACCCAGTACTTC.

The J gene is TRBJ1-1, the V gene TRBV4-1, with D perhaps matching TRBD1 (6 bases). The CDR3 has 15 residues. Germline V gene sequence: CDR1 MGHRA, CDR2 YSYEKL. Deletions cut 4 bases from V and 3 bases from J, with 15 bases between. CDR3: CASSPHRGADTEAFF. The CDR3 nucleotides are TGCGCCAGCAGCCCGCACCGGGGGGCAGACACTGAAGCTTTCTTT.

This chain connects TRBV5-1 to TRBJ2-3; a weak D match, TRBD1 (6 bases). Germline CDR1 SGHRS, CDR2 YFSETQ. The ends were cut back, 3 bases at V and 2 bases at J, with 19 bases in the middle. The CDR3 consists of 17 residues. The CDR3 region is CASSSEGQGSITDTQYF. The CDR3 nucleotides read TGCGCCAGCAGCTCCGAGGGGCAGGGGTCAATCACAGATACGCAGTATTTT.

The V call is TRBV4-1, the J call TRBJ2-7; 9 bases match TRBD1. Trimming took 0 bases from V and 3 from J; bases not matched to a gene: 12. CDR1 and CDR2 from the germline V gene are MGHRA and YSYEKL. The CDR3 has 18 amino acids. Here the CDR3 DNA reads TGCGCCAGCAGCCAAGAGGAAACGGGCTGGGACAGGGACTACGAGCAGTACTTC. Protein: CASSQEETGWDRDYEQYF.

This clone was observed a single time. Other DNA variants within this sample encode the same CDR3. This chain joins TRBV29-1 and TRBJ1-1; possibly TRBD1 for D (5 bases). The CDR3 contains 12 residues. Trimming took off 4 bases at V and 1 base at J, with 7 bases between the two ends. Germline loops: CDR1 SQVTM, CDR2 ANQGSEA. The DNA for the CDR3 is TGCAGCGTTGTAAGGGGGAACACTGAAGCTTTCTTT. Amino acids: CSVVRGNTEAFF.

This sequence joins TRBV10-3 and TRBJ2-2; 12 positions match TRBD2. The CDR3 contains 17 residues. From germline, CDR1 is ENHRY and CDR2 SYGVKD. Losses at the gene ends were 5 bases for V and 5 bases for J; bases not matched to a gene: 9. CDR3 DNA: TGTGCCATCAGTTCGACTAGCGGGAGTATGGGGACCGGGGAGCTGTTTTTT. It encodes CAISSTSGSMGTGELFF.

The chain employs TRBV11-2 and TRBJ2-1; D possibly uses TRBD1 or TRBD2 (5 bases each). Trimming stripped 7 bases from V and 10 bases from J, with 23 bases between. CDR1 and CDR2 from the germline V gene are SGHAT and FQNNGV. The CDR3 length is 15 residues. CDR3 protein: CASTKMDGAFSEQFF. The CDR3 DNA reads TGTGCCAGCACCAAGATGGACGGGGCTTTCTCCGAGCAGTTCTTC. The variable domain in full, with the rest retrieved from reference TRBV11-2 and TRBJ2-1, is EAGVAQSPRYKIIEKRQSVAFWCNPISGHATLYWYQQILGQGPKLLIQFQNNGVVDDSQLPKDRFSAERLKGVDSTLKIQPAKLEDSAVYLCASTKMDGAFSEQFFGPGTRLTVL.

The chain links TRBV28 to TRBJ2-5; D is perhaps TRBD1 or TRBD2 (5 bases each). Germline-derived CDR1 and CDR2 are MDHEN and SYDVKM. The CDR3 length is 15 residues. The V and J ends lost 4 bases and 1 base respectively, with 13 bases between them. The CDR3 protein is CASSSGYGGQETQYF. As DNA, the CDR3 is TGTGCCAGCAGTTCGGGATATGGGGGCCAAGAGACCCAGTACTTC.

This rearrangement joins TRBV4-1 to TRBJ2-1; 8 bases agree with TRBD1. V was clipped by 3 bases and J by 2 bases; unmatched bases: 6. Germline assignment: CDR1 MGHRA and CDR2 YSYEKL. The CDR3 extends over 16 amino acids. CDR3 DNA: TGCGCCAGCAGCCAGCCCGGACAGGGAGCCTACAATGAGCAGTTCTTC. Translated, it gives CASSQPGQGAYNEQFF.

V and J are TRBV12-5 and TRBJ2-1; the D call may be TRBD1 or TRBD2 (5 bases each). Per the germline V gene, CDR1 is LGHNT and CDR2 is FRNRAP. The CDR3 consists of 15 residues. V lost 5 bases and J 3 bases, leaving 14 bases between the germline ends. CDR3 in DNA: TGTGCTAGTGGTGAGGGGCAGGTGGACTACAATGAGCAGTTCTTC. Protein product: CASGEGQVDYNEQFF.